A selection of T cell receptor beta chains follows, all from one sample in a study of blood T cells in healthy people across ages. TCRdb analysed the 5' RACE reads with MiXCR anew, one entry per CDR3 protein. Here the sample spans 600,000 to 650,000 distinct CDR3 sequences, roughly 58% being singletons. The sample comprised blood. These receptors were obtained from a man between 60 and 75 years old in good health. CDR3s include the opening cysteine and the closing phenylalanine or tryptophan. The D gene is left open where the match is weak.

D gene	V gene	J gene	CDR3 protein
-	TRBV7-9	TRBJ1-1	CASSLVEGLAEAFF
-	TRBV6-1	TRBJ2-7	CASSEGTHSYEQYF
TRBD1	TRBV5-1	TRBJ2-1	CASSPRQGADEQFF
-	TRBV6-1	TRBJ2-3	CASIKVSGSRDTQYF
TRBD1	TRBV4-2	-	CASSLPGQWETQYF
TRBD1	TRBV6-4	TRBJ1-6	CASSEGQDGSPLHF
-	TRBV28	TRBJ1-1	CASSPAPGRTEAFF
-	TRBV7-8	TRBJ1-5	CASSTQSSNQPQHF
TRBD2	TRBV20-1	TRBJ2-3	CSAASGGAGDTQYF
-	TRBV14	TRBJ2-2	CASSQDARVRTGELFF
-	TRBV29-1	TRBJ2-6	CSADASGANVLTF
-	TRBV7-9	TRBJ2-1	CASSPSEGSYNEQFF
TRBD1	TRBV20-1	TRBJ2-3	CSAVDRGPADTQYF
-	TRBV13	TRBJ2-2	CASSLGAAELFF
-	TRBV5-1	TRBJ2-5	CASSLGLDGISRETQYF
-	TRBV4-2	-	CASSQDVGTWYEQYF
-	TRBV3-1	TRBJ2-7	CASSQDLTYEQYF
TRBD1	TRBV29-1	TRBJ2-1	CSVELDRVNEQFF
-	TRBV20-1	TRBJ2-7	CSARQGPYEQYF
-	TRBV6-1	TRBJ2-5	CASSESGVRGTQYF
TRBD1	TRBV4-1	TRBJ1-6	CASSYTGESNSPLHF
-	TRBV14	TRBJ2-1	CAGSQDPHNEQFF
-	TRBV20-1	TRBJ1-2	CSARDRPGEGGPNYGYTF
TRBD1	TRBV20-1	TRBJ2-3	CSARGQSFTDTQYF
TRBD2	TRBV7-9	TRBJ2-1	CASSLVVAGAYNEQFF
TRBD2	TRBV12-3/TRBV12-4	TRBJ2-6	CASSGPTSAGRSGANVLTF
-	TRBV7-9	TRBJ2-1	CASSLPLRGSNEQFF